This T cell receptor (beta chain) was documented in a study of cytomegalovirus exposure and HLA in healthy donors. In germline, CDR1 is SGHAT, CDR2 FQNNGV. This CDR3 has 15 amino acids. The V segment lost 2 bases and the J segment 3 bases; nucleotides outside the gene matches: 3. Regarding the study as a whole: The authors listed around 150 TCR beta chains as cytomegalovirus-associated.

The PCR ran on 60 Vbeta and 13 Jbeta primers. Measured with immunoSEQ multiplex PCR; TCRdb has only the in-frame clones, and not every one. The sample consists of tens of thousands of clones, 40% to 50% of them appearing once. This clone was recorded a few times. The antigen is undetermined. What was sequenced was PBMCs. The chain has TRBV11-2 and TRBJ2-5, with TRBD2 matching 10 bases. The clonotype originates from a woman aged 45-65 years in good health and CMV-seronegative. The CDR3 protein is CASSLRLAGEETQYF. The CDR3 DNA is TGTGCCAGCAGCTTACGGCTAGCGGGGGAAGAGACCCAGTACTTC.